Listed below are T cell receptor beta chains from one sample, sequenced in a study of blood T cell repertoires in COVID-19. The table came from immunoSEQ multiplex PCR; TCRdb's copy has only in-frame clones and leaves some out. The table includes about 34,000 clones, around 80% detected once. Input material: peripheral blood. The origin of the receptors is an older man with active or convalescent COVID-19. CDR3s include the opening cysteine and the closing phenylalanine or tryptophan. The D gene is left open where the match is weak. A row's size may be missing; if present it is once, few, many or a size class.

j_gene,abundance,v_gene,d_gene,CDR3nt,CDR3aa
TRBJ1-1,.,TRBV23-1,.,TGCGCCAGACCTCGGGGATTTTTTTCAGGCCAAGCTTTCTTT,CARPRGFFSGQAFF
TRBJ2-2,.,TRBV7-6,.,TGTGCCAGCAGCTTAGGGGGACAGAACACCGGGGAGCTGTTTTTT,CASSLGGQNTGELFF
TRBJ2-3,.,TRBV7-9,TRBD2,TGTGCCAGCAGCTTTAGTTCTAGCGGGGGCACAGATACGCAGTATTTT,CASSFSSSGGTDTQYF
TRBJ2-1,.,TRBV3-1/TRBV3-2,.,TGTGCCAGCAGCCAAGAACCGGGTTCCTACAATGAGCAGTTCTTC,CASSQEPGSYNEQFF
TRBJ2-1,few,TRBV3-1/TRBV3-2,.,TGTGCCAGCAGCCAAGCTTACTTAAGCTCCTACAATGAGCAGTTCTTC,CASSQAYLSSYNEQFF
TRBJ2-1,few,TRBV6-1,TRBD2,TGTGCCAGCAGTGACCCGGGACTAGCGGCCTACAATGAGCAGTTCTTC,CASSDPGLAAYNEQFF
TRBJ2-2,.,TRBV5-4,.,TGTGCCAGCAGCTTTTTTACGGGGTGGGGTGCCGGGGAGCTGTTTTTT,CASSFFTGWGAGELFF
TRBJ1-5,once,TRBV28,.,TGTGCCAGCAGTCAGGTTGTTGTCTCCCAGCATTTT,CASSQVVVSQHF
TRBJ2-3,.,TRBV2,TRBD1,TGTGCCAGCGGAGCCCAGACAGGGGGCACAGATACGCAGTATTTT,CASGAQTGGTDTQYF
TRBJ2-7,.,TRBV2,TRBD2,TGTGCCAGCAGTGAAGCGCTTTTGACTAGCGGAAGGTACGAGCAGTACTTC,CASSEALLTSGRYEQYF
TRBJ2-7,.,TRBV18,.,TGTGCCAGCTCACCCTCGACACATTACGAGCAGTACTTC,CASSPSTHYEQYF
TRBJ1-1,.,TRBV5-1,.,TGCGCCAGCAGCTCGAGTACTGAAGCTTTCTTT,CASSSSTEAFF
TRBJ2-3,.,TRBV28,TRBD2,TGTGCCAGCATCACCAGTCAGGCTAGCGGGATTTCTGGTACGCAGTATTTT,CASITSQASGISGTQYF
TRBJ2-2,.,TRBV5-4,.,TGTGCCAGCAGCTTCAGGGGATCTGCCGGGGAGCTGTTTTTT,CASSFRGSAGELFF
TRBJ1-2,.,TRBV10-3,TRBD1,TGTGCCATCAGTGTCCGGGACAGGGGGGTTGCTGGCTACACCTTC,CAISVRDRGVAGYTF
TRBJ1-1,.,TRBV18,.,TGTGCCAGCTCACCGCTAAAAGGCCAGGGTAAAGAGGCGACCAGAGAAGCTTTCTTT,CASSPLKGQGKEATREAFF
TRBJ2-7,.,TRBV6-1,TRBD1,TGTGCCAGCAGTGAAATGCCAGGGACAGGCTACGAGCAGTACTTC,CASSEMPGTGYEQYF
TRBJ2-1,.,TRBV13,.,TGTGCCAGCAGCTTAGCCGAGTCCTACAATGAGCAGTTCTTC,CASSLAESYNEQFF
TRBJ2-7,few,TRBV28,TRBD2,TGTGCCAGCAGTTTAAGGACGGGAGGCTACGAGCAGTACTTC,CASSLRTGGYEQYF
TRBJ2-5,.,TRBV5-1,TRBD1,TGCGCCAGCCGCGGGACAGGGGCTTACCAAGAGACCCAGTACTTC,CASRGTGAYQETQYF
TRBJ2-1,once,TRBV3-1/TRBV3-2,.,TGTGCCAGCAGCCAAGGCGGAAGCTCCTACAATGAGCAGTTCTTC,CASSQGGSSYNEQFF
TRBJ1-1,.,TRBV5-6,.,TGTGCCAGCAGCTCCGGGAAGAACACTGAAGCTTTCTTT,CASSSGKNTEAFF
TRBJ2-7,few,TRBV6-1,.,TGTGCCAGCAGTGAAGCGCCAGGGTGGGGCCACTACGAGCAGTACTTC,CASSEAPGWGHYEQYF
TRBJ2-5,.,TRBV2,.,TGTGCCAGCAGTGATCAGCTAGGGGTGGGTGAGACCCAGTACTTC,CASSDQLGVGETQYF
TRBJ1-2,.,TRBV15,.,TGTGCCACCAGCAGAGGAACGGGAAACGACTATGGCTACACCTTC,CATSRGTGNDYGYTF
TRBJ1-1,.,TRBV21-1,.,TGTGCCAGCAGCAAAACGACAGGGGGCGCGATCGTGAACACTGAAGCTTTCTTT,CASSKTTGGAIVNTEAFF